This T cell receptor (beta chain) was obtained from a study of blood T cell repertoires in COVID-19. Study-level information: T cells, B-cell-depleted T cells, or PBMCs provided the cDNA or gDNA that served as material.

Patients from Seattle were sampled longitudinally, starting during active infection. Libraries were prepared by immunoSEQ multiplex PCR; TCRdb keeps only in-frame clonotypes and omits some of them. The table includes 130,000 or so clones, less than 90% detected once. This TCR was recovered from a young man with COVID-19, enrolled during active disease. Sequenced input: peripheral blood.

The chain's CDR3 is CATSDQNRGYDEQFF. The CDR3 bases are TGTGCCACCAGTGATCAAAACAGGGGTTATGATGAGCAGTTCTTC. The chain joins TRBV24-1 to TRBJ2-1; TRBD1 matches 7 bases. The germline gives CDR1 KGHDR, CDR2 SFDVKD. J was trimmed by 8 bases and V by 3 bases; bases with no gene match: 9. This CDR3 has 15 amino acids.